This T cell receptor beta chain was found in a study of cytomegalovirus exposure and HLA in healthy donors. Study results and caveats: TCR association rates varied by HLA locus in a later analysis, with DRB1 highest and HLA-C lowest. Relative to equally common others, HLA-associated TCR beta chains showed greater clonal expansion in a later analysis. On later analysis, the bulk of CMV-associated TCR beta chains appeared to be HLA-restricted. Highly shared variants forming one cluster were likely a sequencing artifact.

CDR1 is KGHSH, CDR2 LQKENI, per germline. CDR3 length equals 14 residues. V shed 0 bases and J 9 bases; nucleotides not matched to a gene: 4. This clone was seen a handful of times. The antigen is unknown. The PCR employed 60 Vbeta primers together with 13 Jbeta primers. The data were produced by immunoSEQ multiplex PCR, yet TCRdb's version contains in-frame clones alone and is incomplete. The sample consists of approximately 220,000 clones, around 76% of them appearing once. Sequenced material: PBMCs. This rearrangement joins TRBV18 to TRBJ2-1; 8 nucleotides align to TRBD2. The TCR comes from a man aged 18 to 35 in good health and CMV-seronegative. The CDR3 is CASSPPGLGGEQFF. The CDR3 DNA reads TGTGCCAGCTCACCACCGGGACTAGGTGGTGAGCAGTTCTTC. The entire variable domain, with the rest obtained from reference TRBV18 and TRBJ2-1, is as follows: NAGVMQNPRHLVRRRGQEARLRCSPMKGHSHVYWYRQLPEEGLKFMVYLQKENIIDESGMPKERFSAEFPKEGPSILRIQQVVRGDSAAYFCASSPPGLGGEQFFGPGTRLTVL.